The 18 T cell receptor beta chains below all came from one sample that was sequenced in a study of shared clonotypes between healthy human individuals. The assay was immunoSEQ multiplex PCR, and TCRdb's table has in-frame clones only and misses some. Among approximately 1,500,000 clones listed, roughly 96% were seen once. Material for sequencing was naive CD4+ T cells sorted from blood. Subset denoted: CD45RA+ positively selected. The receptor source for this set is a man aged 25-40 years in good health.

This chain links TRBV2 with TRBJ1-1, with D hard to call. CDR3 length: 12 residues. The V gene's germline CDR1 is SNHLY and CDR2 FYNNEI. V dropped 2 bases and J dropped 8 bases, with 9 bases sitting between them. Here the CDR3 DNA reads TGTGCCAGCAGTGAACTGGGCAGGGAAGCTTTCTTT. This encodes CASSELGREAFF.

This sequence joins TRBV28 and TRBJ2-7, with TRBD2 identical over 9 bases. The CDR3 spans 15 residues. The germline gives CDR1 MDHEN, CDR2 SYDVKM. Trimming removed 4 bases from V and 1 base from J; junction bases left unmatched: 5. CDR3 in amino acids: CASSSWTSVSYEQYF. DNA of the CDR3: TGTGCCAGCAGTTCCTGGACTAGCGTATCCTACGAGCAGTACTTC.

The V call is TRBV10-3, the J call TRBJ2-1, with D perhaps given as TRBD1 or TRBD2 (6 bases each). The CDR3 length is 16 residues. The germline V gene has CDR1 ENHRY and CDR2 SYGVKD. V was cut by 0 bases and J by 1 base, with 10 bases left in between. The CDR3 reads CAISESRGASYNEQFF. The CDR3 nucleotides read TGTGCCATCAGTGAGTCGAGGGGGGCTTCCTACAATGAGCAGTTCTTC.

J is TRBJ1-4 and V is TRBV27, with D maybe TRBD1 (6 bases). Germline assignment: CDR1 MNHEY and CDR2 SMNVEV (reference sequence). Trimming removed 6 bases from V and 5 bases from J, with 13 bases in between. The CDR3 covers 14 residues. In DNA, the CDR3 is TGTGCCAGCAGGAACCACAGGGAAAATGAAAAACTGTTTTTT. Protein sequence: CASRNHRENEKLFF.

Details on this clone: The sample has other DNA sequences that encode this CDR3 too. The chain recombines TRBV9 with TRBJ2-7; 13 bases align to TRBD2. This CDR3 contains 15 residues. Looked up from germline, CDR1 is SGDLS and CDR2 is YYNGEE. V shed 3 bases and J 2 bases; nucleotides not matched to a gene: 2. The CDR3 coding sequence is TGTGCCAGCAGCGCAGGGACTAGCGGGACCTACGAGCAGTACTTC. Its protein is CASSAGTSGTYEQYF.

CDR3 nucleotide sequence: TGTGCCAGCAGCCCCGGGCCCGTAGATACGCAGTATTTT. Translation gives CASSPGPVDTQYF. The chain has TRBV9 and TRBJ2-3, with D unclear. Germline loops: CDR1 SGDLS, CDR2 YYNGEE. CDR3 length equals 13 residues. V was clipped by 4 bases and J by 5 bases, with 11 bases between them.

The chain is built from TRBV7-9 and TRBJ2-2, with D perhaps matching TRBD1 or TRBD2 (5 bases each). Germline assignment: CDR1 SEHNR and CDR2 FQNEAQ (reference sequence). The ends were cut back, 5 bases at V and 3 bases at J, with 13 bases in the middle. This CDR3 spans 15 amino acids. CDR3 nucleotides: TGTGCCAGCAGCACCGGGGCGCGTGACACCGGGGAGCTGTTTTTT. This translates into CASSTGARDTGELFF.

This chain links TRBV9 with TRBJ2-2; TRBD2 aligns across 14 bases. The J segment lost 5 bases and the V segment lost 2 bases, leaving 11 bases of the junction unmatched. The CDR3 sequence is 19 residues long. Per germline, CDR1 SGDLS and CDR2 YYNGEE. The CDR3 region is CASSVSTGTSGRLTGELFF. CDR3 coding DNA: TGTGCCAGCAGCGTCTCGACCGGGACTAGCGGGAGATTGACCGGGGAGCTGTTTTTT.

This chain links TRBV19 with TRBJ2-7; weak D call: TRBD2 (5 bases). The CDR3 runs to 12 residues. The germline V gene encodes CDR1 LNHDA and CDR2 SQIVND (reference sequence). With 3 bases removed from V and 5 bases from J, the gap between germline ends came to 8 bases. This chain's CDR3 is CASSIRRDEQYF. The CDR3 nucleotides read TGTGCCAGTAGTATTAGGCGGGACGAGCAGTACTTC.

Remarks on this clone: This sample also contains other DNA sequences that code for the same CDR3. J is TRBJ2-7 and V is TRBV27; tentatively, D is TRBD1 (6 bases). The V and J ends lost 3 bases and 2 bases respectively, with 8 bases between them. CDR3 length: 13 amino acids. Germline lookup yields CDR1 MNHEY and CDR2 SMNVEV (reference sequence). In DNA, the CDR3 is TGTGCCAGCAGTTTCGCAGGGGCCTACGAGCAGTACTTC. Translated, it gives CASSFAGAYEQYF.

CDR3 coding DNA: TGCGCCAGCAGTGATGTAGCGGGACTCCAAGAGACCCAGTACTTC. It yields the protein CASSDVAGLQETQYF. The chain couples TRBV10-1 to TRBJ2-5; 8 positions agree with TRBD2. The trim removed 3 bases at V and 1 base at J, leaving 4 bases unmatched. Germline values: CDR1 WNHNN, CDR2 SYGVQD (reference sequence). This CDR3 is 15 amino acids long.

This clone showed up just once. This chain connects TRBV20-1 to TRBJ2-3; D perhaps matches TRBD2 (6 bases). This CDR3 has 11 residues. CDR1 is DFQATT, CDR2 SNEGSKA, per germline (reference sequence). As DNA, the CDR3 is TGCGCTGGGGGGTGGGCAGATACGCAGTATTTT. Protein: CAGGWADTQYF.

Comment on this clone: Distinct nucleotide sequences in the sample also encode this CDR3. This chain connects TRBV27 to TRBJ2-7; maybe TRBD2 (5 bases). Between the trimmed V and J ends, which lost 0 bases and 2 bases, there was a span of 8 bases. The germline CDR1 and CDR2 sequences are MNHEY and SMNVEV (reference sequence). This CDR3 is 14 amino acids long. CDR3 residues: CASSLSRVAYEQYF. The CDR3 nucleotides are TGTGCCAGCAGTTTATCGAGGGTTGCCTACGAGCAGTACTTC.

The chain has TRBV9 and TRBJ1-4; a possible D gene is TRBD1 (6 bases). The CDR3 totals 15 residues. The V gene's germline CDR1 is SGDLS and CDR2 YYNGEE. V shed 3 bases and J shed 0 bases, with 9 bases lying between them. In DNA form, the CDR3 reads TGTGCCAGCAGCGCCAGGGGCGCAACTAATGAAAAACTGTTTTTT. As protein: CASSARGATNEKLFF.

This chain uses TRBV10-3 with TRBJ2-4; a weak D match, TRBD1 (5 bases). This CDR3 contains 15 residues. Germline loops: CDR1 ENHRY, CDR2 SYGVKD. Trimming stripped 0 bases from V and 8 bases from J, with 14 bases between. The CDR3: CAISESSGFGDIQYF. DNA for the CDR3: TGTGCCATCAGTGAGTCGTCAGGGTTTGGAGACATTCAGTACTTC.

The J gene is TRBJ1-1, the V gene TRBV5-1; no definite D call. Germline V lookup: CDR1 SGHRS, CDR2 YFSETQ. The CDR3 is 17 amino acids. Trimming took off 0 bases at V and 0 bases at J, with 15 bases between the two ends. The CDR3 nucleotides are TGCGCCAGCAGCTTGGTTGGTTTAGGAAGGATGAACACTGAAGCTTTCTTT. Protein sequence: CASSLVGLGRMNTEAFF.

The J gene is TRBJ2-1, the V gene TRBV7-6; TRBD1 agrees at 9 bases. The CDR3 runs to 15 residues. The germline CDR1 and CDR2 sequences are SGHVS and FNYEAQ. J was trimmed by 6 bases and V by 5 bases; bases with no gene match: 8. The DNA for the CDR3 is TGTGCCAGCAGCAGGGACAGGGTGAGGGGCAATGAGCAGTTCTTC. Translating it yields CASSRDRVRGNEQFF. The entire variable domain, with the rest obtained from reference TRBV7-6 and TRBJ2-1, is as follows: GAGVSQSPRYKVTKRGQDVALRCDPISGHVSLYWYRQALGQGPEFLTYFNYEAQQDKSGLPNDRFSAERPEGSISTLTIQRTEQRDSAMYRCASSRDRVRGNEQFFGPGTRLTVL.

The J gene is TRBJ1-1, the V gene TRBV27, with TRBD1 as a possible D gene (6 bases). This CDR3 has 13 residues. V lost 2 bases to trimming and J lost 11 bases, with 15 bases between them. Germline CDR1 MNHEY, CDR2 SMNVEV (reference sequence). For the CDR3, the DNA is TGTGCCAGCAGTTTAATTCGGACAGATAAGGCTTTCTTT. It yields the protein CASSLIRTDKAFF.